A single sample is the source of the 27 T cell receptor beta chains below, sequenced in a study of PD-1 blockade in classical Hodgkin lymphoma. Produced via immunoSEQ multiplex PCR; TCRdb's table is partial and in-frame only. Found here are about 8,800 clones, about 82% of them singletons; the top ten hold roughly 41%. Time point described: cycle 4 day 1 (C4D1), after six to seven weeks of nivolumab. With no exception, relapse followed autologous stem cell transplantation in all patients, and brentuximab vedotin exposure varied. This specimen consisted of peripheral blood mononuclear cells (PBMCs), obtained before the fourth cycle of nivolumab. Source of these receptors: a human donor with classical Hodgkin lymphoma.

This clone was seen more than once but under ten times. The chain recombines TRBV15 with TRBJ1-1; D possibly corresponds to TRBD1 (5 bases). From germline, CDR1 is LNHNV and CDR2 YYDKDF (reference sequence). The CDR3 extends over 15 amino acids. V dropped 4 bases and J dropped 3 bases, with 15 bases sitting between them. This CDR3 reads CATSTPKGRDTEAFF. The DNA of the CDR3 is TGTGCCACCAGCACCCCCAAGGGGAGGGACACTGAAGCTTTCTTT.

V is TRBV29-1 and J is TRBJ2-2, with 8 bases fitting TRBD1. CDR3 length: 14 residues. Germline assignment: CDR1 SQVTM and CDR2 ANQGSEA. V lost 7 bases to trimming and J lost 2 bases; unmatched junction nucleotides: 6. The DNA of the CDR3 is TGCAGCGGTGGACAGGGAGGTAACACCGGGGAGCTGTTTTTT. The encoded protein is CSGGQGGNTGELFF.

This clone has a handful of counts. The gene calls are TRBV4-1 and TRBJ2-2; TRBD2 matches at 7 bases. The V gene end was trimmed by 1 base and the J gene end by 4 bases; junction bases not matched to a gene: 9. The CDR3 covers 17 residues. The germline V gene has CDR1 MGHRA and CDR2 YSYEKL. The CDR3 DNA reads TGCGCCAGCAGCCAAGGGTTCTTACTAGCGACCACCGGGGAGCTGTTTTTT. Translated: CASSQGFLLATTGELFF.

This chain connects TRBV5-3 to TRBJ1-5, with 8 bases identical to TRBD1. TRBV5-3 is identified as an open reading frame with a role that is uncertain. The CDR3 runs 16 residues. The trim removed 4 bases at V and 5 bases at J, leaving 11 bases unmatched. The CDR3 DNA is TGTGCCAGAAGCCCCAAGGACAGGGACGTCTATCAGCCCCAGCATTTT. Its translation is CARSPKDRDVYQPQHF.

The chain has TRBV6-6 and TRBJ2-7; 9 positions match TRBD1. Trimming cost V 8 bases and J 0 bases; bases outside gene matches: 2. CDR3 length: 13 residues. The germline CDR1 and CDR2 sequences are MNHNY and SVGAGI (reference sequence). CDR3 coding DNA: TGTGCCAGCCTGGGACAGGGCTCCTACGAGCAGTACTTC. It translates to CASLGQGSYEQYF.

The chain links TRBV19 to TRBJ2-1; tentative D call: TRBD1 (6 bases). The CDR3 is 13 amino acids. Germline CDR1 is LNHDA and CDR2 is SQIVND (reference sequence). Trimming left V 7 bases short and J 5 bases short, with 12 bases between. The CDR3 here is CASNREFDNEQFF. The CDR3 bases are TGTGCCAGTAACAGGGAATTTGACAATGAGCAGTTCTTC.

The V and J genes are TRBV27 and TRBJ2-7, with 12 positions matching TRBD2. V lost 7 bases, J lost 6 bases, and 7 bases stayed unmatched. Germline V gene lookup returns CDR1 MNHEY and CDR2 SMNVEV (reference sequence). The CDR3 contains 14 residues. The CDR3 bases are TGTGCCAGCACCGAGAGGACTAGCGGGGTCGAGCAGTACTTC. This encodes CASTERTSGVEQYF.

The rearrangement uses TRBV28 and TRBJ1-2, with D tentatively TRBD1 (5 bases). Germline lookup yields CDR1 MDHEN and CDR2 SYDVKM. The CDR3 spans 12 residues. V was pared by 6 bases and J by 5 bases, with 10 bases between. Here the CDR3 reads CASRGRGYGYTF. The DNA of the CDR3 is TGTGCCAGCAGGGGGCGGGGGTATGGCTACACCTTC.

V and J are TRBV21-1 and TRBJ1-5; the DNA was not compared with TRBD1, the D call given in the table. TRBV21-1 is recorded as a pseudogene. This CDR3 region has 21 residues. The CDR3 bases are TGTGCCAGCAGCAAAGTAGCACCGAGGACAGGGGGCGAAAAGGGCAATCAGCCCCAGCATTTT. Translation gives CASSKVAPRTGGEKGNQPQHF.

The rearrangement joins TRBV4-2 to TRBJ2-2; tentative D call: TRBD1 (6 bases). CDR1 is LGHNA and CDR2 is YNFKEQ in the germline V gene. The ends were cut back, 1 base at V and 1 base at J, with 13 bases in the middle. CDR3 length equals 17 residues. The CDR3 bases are TGTGCCAGCAGCCAAGGGATTCGGACAGTGAACACCGGGGAGCTGTTTTTT. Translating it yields CASSQGIRTVNTGELFF.

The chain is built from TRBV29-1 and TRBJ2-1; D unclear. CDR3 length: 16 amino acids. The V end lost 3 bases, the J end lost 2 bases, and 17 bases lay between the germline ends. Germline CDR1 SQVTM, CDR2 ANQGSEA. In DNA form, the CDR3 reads TGCAGCGTTGAGATCGAACACCTTTACCCCTACAATGAGCAGTTCTTC. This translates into CSVEIEHLYPYNEQFF.

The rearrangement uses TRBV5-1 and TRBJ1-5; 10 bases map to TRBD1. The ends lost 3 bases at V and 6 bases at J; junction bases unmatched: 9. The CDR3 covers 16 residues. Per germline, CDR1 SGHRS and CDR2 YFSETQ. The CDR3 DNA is TGCGCCAGCAGCTGTAGTGACAGGGGGCTAACTCAGCCCCAGCATTTT. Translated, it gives CASSCSDRGLTQPQHF.

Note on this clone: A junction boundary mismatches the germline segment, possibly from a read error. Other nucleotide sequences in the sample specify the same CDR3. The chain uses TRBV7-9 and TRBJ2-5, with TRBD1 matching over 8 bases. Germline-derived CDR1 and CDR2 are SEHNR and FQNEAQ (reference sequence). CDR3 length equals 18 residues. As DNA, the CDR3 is TGCGCCAGCAGCTTAGGATTAACGGCAGGGGGCATGACGGAGACCCAGTACTTC. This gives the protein CASSLGLTAGGMTETQYF.

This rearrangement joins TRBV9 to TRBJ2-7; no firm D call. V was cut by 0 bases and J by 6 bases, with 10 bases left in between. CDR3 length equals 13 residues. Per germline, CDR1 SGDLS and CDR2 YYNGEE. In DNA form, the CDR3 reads TGTGCCAGCAGCGTAGCGGGTTTGGCCGAGCAGTACTTC. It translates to CASSVAGLAEQYF.

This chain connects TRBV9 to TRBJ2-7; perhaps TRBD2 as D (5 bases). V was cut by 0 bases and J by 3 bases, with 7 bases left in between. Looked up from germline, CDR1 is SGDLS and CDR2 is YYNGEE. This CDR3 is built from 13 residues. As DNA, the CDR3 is TGTGCCAGCAGCGTAGACGCGGGCTACGAGCAGTACTTC. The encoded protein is CASSVDAGYEQYF.

The CDR3 DNA follows: TGTGCCTGGGACAGGGGGCGCGTCGGGAACACTGAAGCTTTCTTT. Translated, it gives CAWDRGRVGNTEAFF. V usage is TRBV30 and J usage is TRBJ1-1, with TRBD1 matching 10 bases. The CDR3 loop spans 15 amino acids. The trim removed 5 bases at V and 1 base at J, leaving 7 bases unmatched. CDR1 and CDR2 (germline): GTSNPN, SVGIG (reference sequence).

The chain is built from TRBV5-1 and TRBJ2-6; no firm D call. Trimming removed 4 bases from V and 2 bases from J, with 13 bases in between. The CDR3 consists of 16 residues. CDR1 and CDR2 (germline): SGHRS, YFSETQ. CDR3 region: CASSLDGRPGANVLTF. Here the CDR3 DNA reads TGCGCCAGCAGCCTGGATGGCAGGCCTGGGGCCAACGTCCTGACTTTC.

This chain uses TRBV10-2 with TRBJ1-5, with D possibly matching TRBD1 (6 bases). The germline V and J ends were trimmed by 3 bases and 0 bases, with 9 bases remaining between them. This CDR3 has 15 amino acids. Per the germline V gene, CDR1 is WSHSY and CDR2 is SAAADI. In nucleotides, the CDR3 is TGCGCCAGCAGTGAAGGGGGAAATAGCAATCAGCCCCAGCATTTT. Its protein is CASSEGGNSNQPQHF.

CDR3 protein: CASSLLGRDRTQYF. CDR3 coding DNA: TGCGCCAGCAGCTTGCTAGGGCGAGATAGGACCCAGTACTTC. The rearrangement uses TRBV5-1 and TRBJ2-5; D not resolved. The CDR3 sequence is 14 residues long. The germline V gene encodes CDR1 SGHRS and CDR2 YFSETQ. With 1 base removed from V and 7 bases from J, the gap between germline ends came to 14 bases.

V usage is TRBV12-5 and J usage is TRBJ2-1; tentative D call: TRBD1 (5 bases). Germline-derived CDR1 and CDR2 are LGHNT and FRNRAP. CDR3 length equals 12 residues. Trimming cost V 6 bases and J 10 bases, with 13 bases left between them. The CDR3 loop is CASGLQVGEQFF. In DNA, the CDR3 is TGTGCTAGTGGCCTACAGGTCGGCGAGCAGTTCTTC.

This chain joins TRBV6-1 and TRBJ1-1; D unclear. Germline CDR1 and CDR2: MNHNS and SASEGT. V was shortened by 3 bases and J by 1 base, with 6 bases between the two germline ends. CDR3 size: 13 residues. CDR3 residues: CASSELRNTEAFF. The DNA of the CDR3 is TGTGCCAGCAGTGAGTTACGGAACACTGAAGCTTTCTTT.

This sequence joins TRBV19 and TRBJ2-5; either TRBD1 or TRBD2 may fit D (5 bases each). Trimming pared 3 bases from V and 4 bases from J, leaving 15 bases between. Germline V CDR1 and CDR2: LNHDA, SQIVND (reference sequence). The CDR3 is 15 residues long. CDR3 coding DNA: TGTGCCAGTAGTATCGAGAGGGCGAGGGGAGAGACCCAGTACTTC. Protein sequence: CASSIERARGETQYF.

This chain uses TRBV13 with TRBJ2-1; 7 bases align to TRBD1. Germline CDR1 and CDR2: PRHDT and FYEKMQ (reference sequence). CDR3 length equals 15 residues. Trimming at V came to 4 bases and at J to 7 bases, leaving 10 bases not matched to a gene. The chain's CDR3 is CASSSTPGQQNEQFF. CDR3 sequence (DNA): TGTGCCAGCAGCTCAACGCCGGGACAGCAGAATGAGCAGTTCTTC.

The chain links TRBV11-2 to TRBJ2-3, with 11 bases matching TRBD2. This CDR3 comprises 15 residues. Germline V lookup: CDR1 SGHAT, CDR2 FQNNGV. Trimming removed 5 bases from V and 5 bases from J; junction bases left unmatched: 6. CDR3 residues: CASSLSGGAVDTQYF. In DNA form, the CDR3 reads TGTGCCAGCAGCCTTAGCGGGGGGGCGGTAGATACGCAGTATTTT.

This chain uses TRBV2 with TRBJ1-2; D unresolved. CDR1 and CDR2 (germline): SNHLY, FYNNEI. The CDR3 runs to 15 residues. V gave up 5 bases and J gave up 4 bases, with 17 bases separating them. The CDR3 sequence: CASSFDGQTTYGYTF. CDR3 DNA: TGTGCCAGCAGTTTCGACGGGCAGACGACCTATGGCTACACCTTC.

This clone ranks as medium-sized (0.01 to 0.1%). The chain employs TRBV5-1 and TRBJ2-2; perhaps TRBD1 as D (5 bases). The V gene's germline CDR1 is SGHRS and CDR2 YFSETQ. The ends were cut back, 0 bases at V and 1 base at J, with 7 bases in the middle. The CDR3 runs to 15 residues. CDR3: CASSLGQLNTGELFF. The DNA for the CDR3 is TGCGCCAGCAGCTTGGGACAGCTGAACACCGGGGAGCTGTTTTTT.

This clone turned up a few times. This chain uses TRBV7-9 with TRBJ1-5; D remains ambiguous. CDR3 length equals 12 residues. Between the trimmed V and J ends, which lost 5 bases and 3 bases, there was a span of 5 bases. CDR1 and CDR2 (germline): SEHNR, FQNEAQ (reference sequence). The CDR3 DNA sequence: TGTGCCAGCAGCGCCAACAATCAGCCCCAGCATTTT. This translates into CASSANNQPQHF. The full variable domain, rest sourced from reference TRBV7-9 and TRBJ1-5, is DTGVSQNPRHKITKRGQNVTFRCDPISEHNRLYWYRQTLGQGPEFLTYFQNEAQLEKSRLLSDRFSAERPKGSFSTLEIQRTEQGDSAMYLCASSANNQPQHFGDGTRLSIL.